This TCR beta chain was sequenced for a study of blood T cell repertoires in COVID-19. CDR3 length equals 19 residues. CDR1 SGDLS and CDR2 YYNGEE come from the germline V gene. Clones were sequenced by immunoSEQ multiplex PCR, and TCRdb holds only the in-frame ones, with some missing. The sample yields about 310,000 clones, approximately 83% seen once. Sequenced material: PBMCs or T cells enriched from blood (not recorded which). The TCR sequence derives from a man younger than 40 who had recovered from COVID-19. The V call is TRBV9, the J call TRBJ2-3; TRBD2 agrees at 12 bases. The DNA for the CDR3 is TGTCCCACCCGCGCGAGGGGTGGGCCTAGCGGGGGGGCCGCAGATACGCAGTATTTT. This gives the protein CPTRARGGPSGGAADTQYF.